This T cell receptor (beta chain) was obtained from a study of blood T cell repertoires in COVID-19. Overall study: Acute-phase and convalescent COVID-19 samples originated in the United States, Italy and Spain. PBMCs, B-cell-depleted T cells, or T cells were the source of the cDNA or gDNA that made up the material.

This clone was found once. Per the authors' pipeline: Quantification of nucleated cells was approximated via reference gene primer amplification. Assay used: immunoSEQ multiplex PCR; TCRdb lists only in-frame clones, some missing. The DNA was the basis for D and trimming; V, J and clone size are from that table. The table lists some 130,000 clones, roughly 80% of them singletons, with more than 1.5% in the top ten. V trimming: 2 bases; J trimming: 0 bases; junction bases outside the gene matches: 0. Germline values: CDR1 MGHRA, CDR2 YSYEKL. The CDR3 is 15 amino acids. The chain links TRBV4-1 to TRBJ2-3; the match to TRBD2 covers 9 bases. The sequencing input was peripheral blood. The clonotype was recovered from a man in his 70s with acute or convalescent COVID-19. The CDR3 protein is CASSQLAGSTDTQYF. Here the CDR3 DNA reads TGCGCCAGCAGCCAACTAGCGGGGAGCACAGATACGCAGTATTTT.